What follows are 13 T cell receptor beta chains derived from one specimen sequenced in a study of T cell responses to AZD1222 COVID-19 vaccine. Using immunoSEQ multiplex PCR, the repertoire was profiled, and TCRdb retains in-frame clones only, with some absent. The table has roughly 80,000 clones, 75% to 95% seen once; the top ten hold 3% to 3.5%. This specimen consisted of peripheral blood, obtained 28 days after the second AZD1222 dose. The receptors here all came from an adult who received the AZD1222 COVID-19 vaccine.

The gene calls are TRBV7-9 and TRBJ1-3; no definite D call. This CDR3 is built from 14 residues. Looked up from germline, CDR1 is SEHNR and CDR2 is FQNEAQ (reference sequence). The ends were cut back, 3 bases at V and 4 bases at J, with 10 bases in the middle. CDR3: CASSFVGGGNTIYF. The CDR3 DNA follows: TGTGCCAGCAGCTTCGTGGGAGGGGGAAACACCATATATTTT.

CDR3 bases: TGTGCCAGCTCACCAGACCTATATGGCTACACCTTC. Its translation: CASSPDLYGYTF. This chain uses TRBV18 with TRBJ1-2; D remains unclear. Between the trimmed V and J ends, which lost 2 bases and 5 bases, there was a span of 6 bases. CDR1 is KGHSH, CDR2 LQKENI, per germline. The CDR3 runs 12 residues.

The CDR3 loop reads CACHDRGREKLFF. The DNA for the CDR3 is TGTGCGTGCCACGACAGGGGGCGGGAAAAACTGTTTTTT. The rearrangement uses TRBV2 and TRBJ1-4; 10 positions agree with TRBD1. Germline V gives CDR1 SNHLY, CDR2 FYNNEI. The CDR3 length is 13 residues.

This clone has just one count. The chain links TRBV24-1 to TRBJ2-1; D gene uncertain. Germline assignment: CDR1 KGHDR and CDR2 SFDVKD. This CDR3 has 12 residues. V shed 6 bases and J shed 6 bases, with 8 bases lying between them. The CDR3 loop is CATSMGSNEQFF. As DNA, the CDR3 is TGTGCCACCAGTATGGGTTCCAATGAGCAGTTCTTC.

The chain is built from TRBV7-3 and TRBJ1-1; weak D call: TRBD1 (5 bases). Germline CDR1 is SGHTA and CDR2 is FQGTGA. The length of the CDR3 is 15 residues. Between the trimmed V and J ends, which lost 5 bases and 4 bases, there was a span of 17 bases. CDR3 protein: CASSPTRGRGTEAFF. The CDR3 bases are TGTGCCAGCAGCCCAACCCGGGGTAGGGGCACTGAAGCTTTCTTT. The complete variable domain, with remaining parts taken from reference TRBV7-3 and TRBJ1-1, reads GAGVSQTPSNKVTEKGKYVELRCDPISGHTALYWYRQSLGQGPEFLIYFQGTGAADDSGLPNDRFFAVRPEGSVSTLKIQRTERGDSAVYLCASSPTRGRGTEAFFGQGTRLTVV.

The chain combines TRBV19 with TRBJ1-5, with D uncertain. V was shortened by 7 bases and J by 7 bases, with 11 bases between the two germline ends. From germline, CDR1 is LNHDA and CDR2 SQIVND (reference sequence). The CDR3 length is 12 residues. DNA for the CDR3: TGTGCCAGTAATTCCTTTGAGCAGCCCCAGCATTTT. As protein: CASNSFEQPQHF.

The chain has TRBV3-1 (or the pseudogene TRBV3-2) and TRBJ1-1; D ambiguous. The V gene's germline CDR1 is LGHDT and CDR2 YNNKEL (reference sequence). The CDR3 is made up of 11 amino acids. V shed 3 bases and J shed 4 bases, with 3 bases lying between them. As DNA, the CDR3 is TGTGCCAGCAGCCAGCTCACTGAAGCTTTCTTT. Translated: CASSQLTEAFF.

The chain carries TRBV10-3 and TRBJ1-2; 9 bases match TRBD1. V was clipped by 3 bases and J by 10 bases; unmatched bases: 9. CDR1 ENHRY and CDR2 SYGVKD come from the germline V gene. The CDR3 totals 14 residues. The CDR3 region is CAISELGTGTVYTF. The CDR3 DNA sequence: TGTGCCATCAGTGAACTTGGGACAGGGACCGTCTACACCTTC.

Here the CDR3 DNA reads TGTGCCAGCAGTGAAGGCGGGGCCAGCACAGATACGCAGTATTTT. This sequence encodes CASSEGGASTDTQYF. This chain links TRBV6-4 with TRBJ2-3; D might be TRBD2 (6 bases). The CDR3 covers 15 residues. V dropped 3 bases and J dropped 0 bases, with 10 bases sitting between them. Per germline, CDR1 MRHNA and CDR2 SNTAGT.

The gene calls are TRBV11-3 and TRBJ1-6; D is perhaps TRBD1 (5 bases). CDR1 is SGHNT and CDR2 is YENEEA in the germline V gene. The CDR3 is 15 amino acids. Trimming removed 5 bases at V and 9 bases at J, with 17 bases between. This CDR3 is CASSGGAYESSPLHF. The CDR3 nucleotides are TGTGCCAGCAGCGGGGGAGCCTACGAGAGTTCACCCCTCCACTTT. Drawing the rest from reference TRBV11-3 and TRBJ1-6, the complete variable domain is EAGVVQSPRYKIIEKKQPVAFWCNPISGHNTLYWYLQNLGQGPELLIRYENEEAVDDSQLPKDRFSAERLKGVDSTLKIQPAELGDSAVYLCASSGGAYESSPLHFGNGTRLTVT.

The chain carries TRBV6-6 and TRBJ2-7; 8 bases match TRBD1. Trimming at V came to 5 bases and at J to 3 bases, leaving 6 bases not matched to a gene. This CDR3 has 14 amino acids. Germline values: CDR1 MNHNY, CDR2 SVGAGI (reference sequence). DNA of the CDR3: TGTGCCAGCAGTCAAGACAGGGGTGTCTACGAGCAGTACTTC. Its translation is CASSQDRGVYEQYF.

This chain joins TRBV18 and TRBJ1-1; D might be TRBD1 (5 bases). Trimming pared 5 bases from V and 0 bases from J, leaving 16 bases between. The CDR3 spans 16 residues. CDR1 and CDR2 from the germline V gene are KGHSH and LQKENI. CDR3: CASSSGQTKMNTEAFF. The CDR3 bases are TGTGCCAGCTCATCGGGGCAGACTAAAATGAACACTGAAGCTTTCTTT.

The V call is TRBV14, the J call TRBJ1-6; D remains ambiguous. Per the germline V gene, CDR1 is SGHDN and CDR2 is FVKESK. Trimming left V 4 bases short and J 6 bases short, with 4 bases between. This CDR3 contains 12 residues. CDR3 nucleotide sequence: TGTGCCAGCAGCCTTATTAATTCACCCCTCCACTTT. It yields the protein CASSLINSPLHF.